This TCR beta chain emerged from a study of CD8+CD57+ T cells in acquired aplastic anemia. Those patients picked for sequencing had displayed CD8+CD57+ cell expansion on flow cytometry. Germline V gives CDR1 SQVTM, CDR2 ANQGSEA. V lost 3 bases and J 9 bases, leaving 15 bases between the germline ends. There are 13 residues in the CDR3. Both TCR beta VDJ combination and CDR3 sequence profiling were carried out. Genomic DNA was the template for this profiling. TCRdb re-analysed the reads in MiXCR, keeping a single row per CDR3 protein. This table holds about 180,000 distinct CDR3 sequences, less than 60% found once. The sample holds many counts of this clonotype.

What was sequenced was sorted CD4+, CD8+, or CD8+CD57+ T cells (not recorded which) from PBMCs. J is TRBJ2-1 and V is TRBV29-1, with D unclear. The receptor's source is a human donor with aplastic anemia. For the CDR3, the DNA is TGCAGCGTTGAGGTCTATGCCGTGGGTGAGCAGTTCTTC. Translated, it gives CSVEVYAVGEQFF.